This TCR beta chain appears in the sequencing data of a study of T cell repertoires in ileal Crohn's disease. Study overall: All patients had surgery for stricturing (approximately 60%) or penetrating (about 40%) disease.

The data were produced by immunoSEQ multiplex PCR, yet TCRdb's version contains in-frame clones alone and is incomplete. The table has tens of thousands of clones, around 80% seen once. This CDR3 contains 15 residues. Trimming stripped 0 bases from V and 5 bases from J, with 11 bases between. The germline V gene encodes CDR1 SGHTA and CDR2 FQGNSA. This receptor was taken from an adult with Crohn's disease. The material sequenced was ileal tissue. The rearrangement uses TRBV7-2 and TRBJ2-1; TRBD2 is a possible D gene (6 bases). Written as DNA, the CDR3 is TGTGCCAGCAGCTTAGCCCGGGACTTTAACAATGAGCAGTTCTTC. Translated, it gives CASSLARDFNNEQFF.